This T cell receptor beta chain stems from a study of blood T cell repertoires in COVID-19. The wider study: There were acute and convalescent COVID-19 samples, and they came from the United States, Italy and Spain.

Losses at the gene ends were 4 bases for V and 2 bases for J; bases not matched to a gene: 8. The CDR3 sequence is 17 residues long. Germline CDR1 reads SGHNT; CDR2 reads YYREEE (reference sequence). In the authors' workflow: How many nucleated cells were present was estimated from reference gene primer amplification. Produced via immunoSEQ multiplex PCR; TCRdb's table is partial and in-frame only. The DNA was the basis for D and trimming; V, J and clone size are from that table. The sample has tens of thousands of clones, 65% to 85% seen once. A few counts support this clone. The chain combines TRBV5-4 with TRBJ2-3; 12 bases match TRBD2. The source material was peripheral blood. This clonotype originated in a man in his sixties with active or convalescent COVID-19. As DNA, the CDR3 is TGTGCCAGCAGCCCACTAGCGGGGGGACTCTACACAGATACGCAGTATTTT. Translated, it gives CASSPLAGGLYTDTQYF.